These T cell receptor beta chains were read from a single sample in a study of CD8+ T cells in alopecia areata. TCRdb's table, derived via immunoSEQ multiplex PCR, lists solely in-frame clones and lacks some. The sample includes roughly 200,000 clones, 63% seen only once; the top ten take 1.7%. Sample: CD4+ T cells sorted from blood, taken at week 0. All receptors come from a human donor with alopecia areata. The CDR3 runs from the conserved cysteine through the conserved F or W. Fields, in order: D gene, V gene, clone size, CDR3 length, J gene, CDR3 protein, CDR3 DNA. A D gene is named only where the DNA matches it firmly. Only some rows state a clone size, as once, few, many or a class for expanded clones.

NA,TRBV9,few,13,TRBJ1-1,CASSGSIDGEAFF,TGTGCCAGCAGCGGATCGATCGACGGTGAAGCTTTCTTT
NA,TRBV27,NA,15,TRBJ2-7,CASTSRDGLPYEQYF,TGTGCCAGCACCTCGCGGGACGGATTACCCTACGAGCAGTACTTC
NA,TRBV30,NA,13,TRBJ1-2,CAWSARGGGDYTF,TGTGCCTGGAGTGCCCGAGGCGGGGGCGACTACACCTTC
NA,TRBV29-1,NA,11,TRBJ2-5,CSGTASETQYF,TGCAGCGGGACAGCGTCGGAGACCCAGTACTTC
NA,TRBV29-1,NA,16,TRBJ2-1,CSVETGVGAFYNEQFF,TGCAGCGTTGAAACGGGAGTAGGAGCCTTCTACAATGAGCAGTTCTTC
NA,TRBV15,NA,12,TRBJ1-2,CATSRATVGYTF,TGTGCCACCAGCAGGGCGACGGTGGGCTACACCTTC
NA,TRBV2,NA,12,TRBJ1-4,CASSEGDGKLFF,TGTGCCAGCAGTGAAGGGGATGGAAAACTGTTTTTT
NA,TRBV4-3,few,15,TRBJ2-1,CASSQDSGADNEQFF,TGCGCCAGCAGCCAAGATTCTGGCGCGGACAATGAGCAGTTCTTC
NA,TRBV29-1,NA,13,TRBJ1-2,CSVRGREGYGYTF,TGCAGCGTTAGAGGCAGGGAGGGCTATGGCTACACCTTC
NA,TRBV30,NA,12,TRBJ1-2,CAWTQGSHGYTF,TGTGCCTGGACCCAGGGAAGCCATGGCTACACCTTC
NA,TRBV7-2,NA,16,TRBJ2-2,CASSQNGLTNTGELFF,TGTGCCAGCAGTCAGAATGGACTGACGAACACCGGGGAGCTGTTTTTT
NA,TRBV7-2,medium-sized,15,TRBJ2-4,CASSLKLGGINIQYF,TGTGCCAGCAGCTTAAAGCTCGGGGGTATAAACATTCAGTACTTC
NA,TRBV30,NA,15,TRBJ2-2,CAWDSLGTNTGELFF,TGTGCCTGGGATTCCCTAGGAACGAACACCGGGGAGCTGTTTTTT
TRBD1,TRBV19,NA,11,TRBJ2-1,CASSIGDREFF,TGTGCCAGTAGTATTGGTGACAGGGAGTTCTTC
NA,TRBV2,NA,13,TRBJ2-5,CASGRLDQETQYF,TGTGCCAGCGGACGACTAGACCAAGAGACCCAGTACTTC
NA,TRBV9,NA,12,TRBJ1-2,CASSPGTNRYTF,TGTGCCAGCTCCCCTGGAACGAACCGCTACACCTTC
NA,TRBV9,NA,10,TRBJ2-7,CASTDYEQYF,TGTGCCAGCACGGACTACGAGCAGTACTTC
NA,TRBV15,NA,13,TRBJ1-2,CATSRAEGVGYTF,TGTGCCACCAGCAGAGCGGAGGGGGTCGGCTACACCTTC
NA,TRBV29-1,NA,12,TRBJ2-7,CSVVPGRGEQYF,TGCAGCGTTGTGCCCGGAAGGGGCGAGCAGTACTTC
TRBD1,TRBV27,NA,17,TRBJ2-6,CASTPGQGSSGANVLTF,TGTGCCAGCACCCCGGGACAGGGAAGCTCTGGGGCCAACGTCCTGACTTTC
NA,TRBV12-5,NA,14,TRBJ1-1,CASSYGDMNTEAFF,TGTGCTAGTTCATACGGGGATATGAACACTGAAGCTTTCTTT
NA,TRBV10-1,NA,14,TRBJ2-3,CASRDSASTDTQYF,TGCGCCAGCAGGGACAGTGCTAGCACAGATACGCAGTATTTT
NA,TRBV19,few,12,TRBJ1-1,CASSILSSDSVF,TGTGCCAGTAGTATTCTTTCTTCGGACAGCGTCTTT
NA,TRBV4-2,medium-sized,16,TRBJ2-3,CASSQGFERSTDTQYF,TGTGCCAGCAGCCAAGGTTTCGAGCGGAGCACAGATACGCAGTATTTT
NA,TRBV7-2,few,14,TRBJ2-7,CASSLGSGLYEQYF,TGTGCCAGCAGCTTAGGATCAGGGCTCTACGAGCAGTACTTC
NA,TRBV13,NA,15,TRBJ2-1,CASSLDPGSYNEQFF,TGTGCCAGCAGCTTGGACCCTGGCTCCTACAATGAGCAGTTCTTC
TRBD2,TRBV5-4,once,15,TRBJ2-2,CASRGSGAGTGELFF,TGTGCCAGCAGGGGTAGCGGGGCCGGCACCGGGGAGCTGTTTTTT
NA,TRBV7-2,NA,17,TRBJ2-3,CASSRSEGPGSLDTQYF,TGTGCCAGCAGCCGGAGTGAGGGGCCCGGTTCCTTAGATACGCAGTATTTT
TRBD1,TRBV19,NA,13,TRBJ1-2,CASLNRGDYGYTF,TGTGCCAGCCTAAACAGGGGGGACTATGGCTACACCTTC
NA,TRBV15,NA,14,TRBJ1-5,CATSRVYSNQPQHF,TGTGCCACCAGCAGAGTGTATAGCAATCAGCCCCAGCATTTT
NA,TRBV5-4,once,13,TRBJ2-7,CASSFEQSYEQYF,TGTGCCAGCAGCTTTGAACAGTCCTACGAGCAGTACTTC
NA,TRBV5-1,NA,14,TRBJ1-2,CASSLDAEDYGYTF,TGCGCCAGCAGCTTGGACGCAGAGGACTATGGCTACACCTTC
NA,TRBV7-9,few,12,TRBJ2-7,CASSLTEYEQYF,TGTGCCAGCAGTCTAACAGAGTACGAGCAGTACTTC
TRBD2,TRBV18,NA,15,TRBJ2-3,CASSSTSGGTDTQYF,TGTGCCAGCTCGTCGACTAGCGGGGGCACAGATACGCAGTATTTT
NA,TRBV23-1,once,14,TRBJ2-6,CASSQNSGANVLTF,TGCGCCAGCAGTCAGAACTCTGGGGCCAACGTCCTGACTTTC
NA,TRBV5-1,NA,14,TRBJ2-7,CASSLEWALYEQYF,TGCGCCAGCAGCTTGGAGTGGGCCCTTTACGAGCAGTACTTC
TRBD2,TRBV2,once,14,TRBJ2-1,CASSEGTRNNEQFF,TGTGCCAGCAGTGAAGGGACTAGAAACAATGAGCAGTTCTTC
TRBD2,TRBV2,few,15,TRBJ2-3,CASKAAGGRTDTQYF,TGTGCCAGCAAAGCAGCGGGGGGCCGCACAGATACGCAGTATTTT